The 20 T cell receptor beta chains given below trace back to one sample, sequenced in a study of T cell responses to AZD1222 COVID-19 vaccine. The assay was immunoSEQ multiplex PCR, and TCRdb's table has in-frame clones only and misses some. The sample gives roughly 69,000 clones, 75% to 85% of which show up once; roughly an eighth is in the top ten. The sample in question was peripheral blood, obtained 28 days after the second AZD1222 dose. The receptor source for this set is an adult who received the AZD1222 COVID-19 vaccine.

This clone was counted between two and nine times. The chain carries TRBV19 and TRBJ2-7; tentative D call: TRBD1 (7 bases). The germline V gene has CDR1 LNHDA and CDR2 SQIVND (reference sequence). Trimming left V 10 bases short and J 4 bases short, with 26 bases between. This CDR3 is 16 amino acids long. The chain's CDR3 is CATRGRLMGQSYEQYF. The CDR3 DNA reads as TGTGCCACTCGGGGGCGGTTAATGGGACAGTCTTACGAGCAGTACTTC.

The CDR3 loop reads CAWTRRSVGNTIYF. CDR3 in DNA: TGTGCCTGGACCCGACGGTCGGTTGGAAACACCATATATTTT. The chain joins TRBV30 to TRBJ1-3; D unresolved. V was shortened by 4 bases and J by 3 bases, with 13 bases between the two germline ends. This CDR3 region has 14 residues. Germline V gene lookup returns CDR1 GTSNPN and CDR2 SVGIG (reference sequence).

A single count supports this clone. The chain employs TRBV5-4 and TRBJ1-1; D gene ambiguous. Looked up from germline, CDR1 is SGHNT and CDR2 is YYREEE (reference sequence). The length of the CDR3 is 14 residues. Deletions cut 3 bases from V and 8 bases from J, with 17 bases between. The CDR3 DNA reads as TGTGCCAGCAGCTATGACTCCGTCCTGACCGAAGCTTTCTTT. The encoded protein is CASSYDSVLTEAFF.

Remarks on this clone: One end of the junction varies from germline; a read error may be responsible. The chain uses TRBV9 and TRBJ2-3; 12 nucleotides align to TRBD2. CDR3 length equals 16 residues. CDR1 is SGDLS, CDR2 YYNGEE, per germline. The CDR3 here is CASSATSGGVTDMQYF. CDR3 coding DNA: TGTGCCAGCAGCGCGACTAGCGGGGGAGTCACAGATATGCAGTATTTT.

The rearrangement joins TRBV18 to TRBJ2-2; the match to TRBD1 covers 11 bases. CDR1 is KGHSH and CDR2 is LQKENI in the germline V gene. This CDR3 region has 16 residues. V shed 6 bases, J shed 3 bases, and the junction held 6 bases outside the gene matches. CDR3 sequence reads: CASSPVGQGDTGELFF. The CDR3, as DNA: TGTGCCAGCTCCCCCGTGGGACAGGGGGACACCGGGGAGCTGTTTTTT.

The V call is TRBV5-4, the J call TRBJ1-2; 7 bases match TRBD1. CDR1 and CDR2 from the germline V gene are SGHNT and YYREEE (reference sequence). V shed 3 bases and J 8 bases; nucleotides not matched to a gene: 13. CDR3 size: 15 residues. The CDR3 spells CASSSQGSRLEGYTF. The CDR3 DNA reads TGTGCCAGCAGCTCACAGGGGAGTAGGCTTGAAGGCTACACCTTC.

This clone was observed a handful of times. V and J are TRBV12-5 and TRBJ1-3, with D perhaps TRBD1 (6 bases). Trimming removed 3 bases at V and 2 bases at J, with 14 bases between. The CDR3 consists of 16 residues. Germline V gene data show CDR1 as LGHNT and CDR2 as FRNRAP. As DNA, the CDR3 is TGTGCTAGTGGTTTATTACAGGGAGTGGCTGGAAACACCATATATTTT. This gives the protein CASGLLQGVAGNTIYF.

This clone has only a few counts. The V call is TRBV2, the J call TRBJ1-2; the match to TRBD1 covers 7 bases. V was pared by 4 bases and J by 5 bases, with 1 base of the junction left unmatched. Looked up from germline, CDR1 is SNHLY and CDR2 is FYNNEI. CDR3 size: 12 residues. CDR3 DNA sequence: TGTGCCAGCAGTGGGGACAGATATGGCTACACCTTC. Protein sequence: CASSGDRYGYTF.

CDR3 DNA sequence: TGTGCCAGCAGCTTGGACAGACCCACTTATACGCAGTATTTT. Its protein is CASSLDRPTYTQYF. The chain recombines TRBV5-4 with TRBJ2-3; the D is unclear. V was shortened by 0 bases and J by 7 bases, with 12 bases between the two germline ends. Germline assignment: CDR1 SGHNT and CDR2 YYREEE (reference sequence). There are 14 residues in the CDR3.

This chain links TRBV28 with TRBJ2-7; tentative D call: TRBD1 (5 bases). V lost 5 bases to trimming and J lost 4 bases, with 15 bases between them. This CDR3 is built from 14 residues. Germline-derived CDR1 and CDR2 are MDHEN and SYDVKM. The chain's CDR3 is CASSLGQGAYEQYF. The CDR3 DNA sequence: TGTGCCAGCAGTCTCGGACAAGGGGCTTACGAGCAGTACTTC. Full variable domain (missing parts from reference TRBV28 and TRBJ2-7): DVKVTQSSRYLVKRTGEKVFLECVQDMDHENMFWYRQDPGLGLRLIYFSYDVKMKEKGDIPEGYSVSREKKERFSLILESASTNQTSMYLCASSLGQGAYEQYFGPGTRLTVT.

The chain joins TRBV30 to TRBJ1-1, with D unclear. The germline CDR1 and CDR2 sequences are GTSNPN and SVGIG (reference sequence). The CDR3 is made up of 13 amino acids. Trimming took off 5 bases at V and 2 bases at J, with 12 bases between the two ends. The DNA for the CDR3 is TGTGCCTGGTCTACCGGACCCAACACTGAAGCTTTCTTT. This translates into CAWSTGPNTEAFF.

The rearrangement links TRBV27 to TRBJ1-3; D remains unclear. Trimming shortened V by 8 bases and J by 4 bases, and 12 bases separated the two germline ends. This CDR3 comprises 13 residues. Germline loops: CDR1 MNHEY, CDR2 SMNVEV (reference sequence). This CDR3 is CASGGNRGNTIYF. DNA of the CDR3: TGTGCCAGCGGCGGAAATAGGGGAAACACCATATATTTT.

The chain is built from TRBV18 and TRBJ2-1; 9 nucleotides line up with TRBD2. Germline-derived CDR1 and CDR2 are KGHSH and LQKENI. After removal of 3 bases from V and 2 bases from J, the junction contained 5 bases not matched to a gene. This CDR3 comprises 16 residues. CDR3 in amino acids: CASSPLERGAYNEQFF. The CDR3 DNA follows: TGTGCCAGCTCACCCTTGGAGCGGGGGGCCTACAATGAGCAGTTCTTC.

This clone was counted a single time. The J gene is TRBJ2-1, the V gene TRBV19, with 10 bases that match TRBD1. The CDR3 loop spans 17 amino acids. The junction had 10 bases not matched to a gene; V was cut back by 5 bases and J by 3 bases. Germline CDR1 LNHDA, CDR2 SQIVND (reference sequence). The CDR3, as DNA: TGTGCCAGTAGTCTCGGGCCAGGACAGGGGGGCTACAATGAGCAGTTCTTC. Translation: CASSLGPGQGGYNEQFF.

V is TRBV19 and J is TRBJ1-2; D possibly corresponds to TRBD1 (5 bases). CDR1 and CDR2 (germline): LNHDA, SQIVND (reference sequence). The V and J ends lost 5 bases and 12 bases respectively, with 25 bases between them. The CDR3 runs 15 residues. The CDR3 bases are TGTGCCAGTAGTCTGGCCGGGACGAATGGGAGAGATAACACCTTC. This encodes CASSLAGTNGRDNTF.

The V call is TRBV5-4, the J call TRBJ2-5; D uncertain. CDR1 SGHNT and CDR2 YYREEE come from the germline V gene (reference sequence). V was shortened by 4 bases and J by 1 base, with 2 bases between the two germline ends. This CDR3 contains 11 residues. CDR3 bases: TGTGCCAGCAGCGGCCAAGAGACCCAGTACTTC. This codes for CASSGQETQYF.

The V gene is TRBV3-1 (or the pseudogene TRBV3-2), the J gene TRBJ2-5; the D gene could be TRBD1 or TRBD2 (5 bases each). The CDR3 covers 15 residues. With 4 bases removed from V and 4 bases from J, the gap between germline ends came to 16 bases. Germline V CDR1 and CDR2: LGHDT, YNNKEL (reference sequence). The CDR3, as DNA: TGTGCCAGCAGCCCGGCCCGGGGCGGTGGAGAGACCCAGTACTTC. Translated, it gives CASSPARGGGETQYF.

The chain couples TRBV11-3 to TRBJ2-2; 7 bases align to TRBD1. The CDR3 consists of 15 residues. V lost 1 base to trimming and J lost 7 bases; unmatched junction nucleotides: 6. Germline V gene lookup returns CDR1 SGHNT and CDR2 YENEEA. CDR3 sequence: CASSLVGTASGELFF. In DNA, the CDR3 is TGTGCCAGCAGCTTAGTCGGGACAGCGAGCGGGGAGCTGTTTTTT.

This clone was counted a single time. V and J are TRBV4-3 and TRBJ2-1; D is perhaps TRBD1 or TRBD2 (5 bases each). The ends were cut back, 3 bases at V and 2 bases at J, with 8 bases in the middle. The germline V gene encodes CDR1 LGHNA and CDR2 YSLEER. This CDR3 region has 14 residues. CDR3 nucleotide sequence: TGCGCCAGCAGCCATGGGACCGCCTACAATGAGCAGTTCTTC. Translation gives CASSHGTAYNEQFF.

The chain joins TRBV9 to TRBJ2-7, with 7 bases lining up with TRBD1. Losses at the gene ends were 3 bases for V and 7 bases for J; bases not matched to a gene: 13. CDR3 length: 15 residues. In germline, CDR1 is SGDLS, CDR2 YYNGEE. CDR3 DNA sequence: TGTGCCAGCAGCGCCCGACAGGGTGGGAACGATGAGCAGTACTTC. It specifies CASSARQGGNDEQYF.